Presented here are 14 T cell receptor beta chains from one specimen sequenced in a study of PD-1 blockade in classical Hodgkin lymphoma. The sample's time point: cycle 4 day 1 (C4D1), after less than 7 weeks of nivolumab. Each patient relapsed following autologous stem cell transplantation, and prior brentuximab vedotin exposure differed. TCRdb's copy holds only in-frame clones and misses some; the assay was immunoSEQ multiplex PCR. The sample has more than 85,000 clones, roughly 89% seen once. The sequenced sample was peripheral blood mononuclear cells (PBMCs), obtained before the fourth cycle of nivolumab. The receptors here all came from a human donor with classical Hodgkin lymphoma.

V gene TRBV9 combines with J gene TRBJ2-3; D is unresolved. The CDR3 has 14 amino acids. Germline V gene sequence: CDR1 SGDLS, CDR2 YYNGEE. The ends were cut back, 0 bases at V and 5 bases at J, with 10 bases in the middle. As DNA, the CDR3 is TGTGCCAGCAGCGTAGACAGCGCAGTAGATACGCAGTATTTT. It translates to CASSVDSAVDTQYF.

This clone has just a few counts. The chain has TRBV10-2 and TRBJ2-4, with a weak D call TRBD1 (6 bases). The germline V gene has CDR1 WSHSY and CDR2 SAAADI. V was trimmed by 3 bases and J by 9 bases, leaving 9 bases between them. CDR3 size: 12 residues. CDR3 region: CASSDLGGIQYF. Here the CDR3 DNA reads TGCGCCAGCAGTGACCTAGGGGGCATTCAGTACTTC.

CDR3 nucleotide sequence: TGTGCCAGCAGCTATGGAGGGGGAACTGAAGCTTTCTTT. This sequence encodes CASSYGGGTEAFF. This chain connects TRBV7-9 to TRBJ1-1; possibly TRBD1 for D (6 bases). The CDR3 extends over 13 amino acids. CDR1 SEHNR and CDR2 FQNEAQ come from the germline V gene (reference sequence). V lost 4 bases and J lost 5, with 11 bases in between.

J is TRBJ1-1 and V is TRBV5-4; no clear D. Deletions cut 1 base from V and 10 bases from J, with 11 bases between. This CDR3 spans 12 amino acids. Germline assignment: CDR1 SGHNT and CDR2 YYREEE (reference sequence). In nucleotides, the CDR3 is TGTGCCAGCAGCTTGAACCCTAATCGAGCTTTCTTT. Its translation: CASSLNPNRAFF.

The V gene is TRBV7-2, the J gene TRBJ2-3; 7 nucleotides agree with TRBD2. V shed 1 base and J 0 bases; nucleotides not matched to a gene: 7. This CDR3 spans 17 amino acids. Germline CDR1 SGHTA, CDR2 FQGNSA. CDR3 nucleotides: TGTGCCAGCAGCTTAGGTGCTAGCGGTTCTAGCACAGATACGCAGTATTTT. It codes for CASSLGASGSSTDTQYF.

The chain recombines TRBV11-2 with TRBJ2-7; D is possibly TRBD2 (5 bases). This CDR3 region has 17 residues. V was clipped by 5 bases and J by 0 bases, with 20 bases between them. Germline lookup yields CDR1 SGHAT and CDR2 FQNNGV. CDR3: CASSPPRVAPSSYEQYF. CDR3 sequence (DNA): TGTGCCAGCAGCCCGCCTCGAGTAGCGCCGAGCTCCTACGAGCAGTACTTC.

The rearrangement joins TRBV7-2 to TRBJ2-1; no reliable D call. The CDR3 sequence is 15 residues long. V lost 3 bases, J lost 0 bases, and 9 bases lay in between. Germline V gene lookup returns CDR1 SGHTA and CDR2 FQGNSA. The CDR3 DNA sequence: TGTGCCAGCAGCTTGACACTGAGCTCCTACAATGAGCAGTTCTTC. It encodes CASSLTLSSYNEQFF.

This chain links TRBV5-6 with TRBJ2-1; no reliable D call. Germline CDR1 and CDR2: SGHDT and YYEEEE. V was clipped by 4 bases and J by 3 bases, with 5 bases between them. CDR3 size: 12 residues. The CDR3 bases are TGTGCCAGCAGCGGGCTCTACAATGAGCAGTTCTTC. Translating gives CASSGLYNEQFF.

Here the CDR3 DNA reads TGCACCAGCAGCCAAGAAACAAGGGGGCGAAGAGAGCAGTACTTC. This encodes CTSSQETRGRREQYF. V usage is TRBV1 and J usage is TRBJ2-7; TRBD1, the table's D call, lacks a check against the DNA. TRBV1 is listed as a pseudogene. This CDR3 spans 15 amino acids.

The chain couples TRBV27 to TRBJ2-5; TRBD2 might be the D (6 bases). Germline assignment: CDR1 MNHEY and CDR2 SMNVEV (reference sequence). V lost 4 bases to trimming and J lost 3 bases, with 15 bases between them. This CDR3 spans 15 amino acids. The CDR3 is CASSSPGLLKETQYF. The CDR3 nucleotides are TGTGCCAGCAGTTCCCCGGGACTCTTAAAAGAGACCCAGTACTTC.

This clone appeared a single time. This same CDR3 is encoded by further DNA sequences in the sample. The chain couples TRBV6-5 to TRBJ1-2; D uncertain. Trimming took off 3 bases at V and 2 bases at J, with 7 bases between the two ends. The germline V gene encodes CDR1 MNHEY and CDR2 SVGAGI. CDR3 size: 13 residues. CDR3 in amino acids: CASSYGQNYGYTF. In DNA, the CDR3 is TGTGCCAGCAGTTATGGGCAGAACTATGGCTACACCTTC.

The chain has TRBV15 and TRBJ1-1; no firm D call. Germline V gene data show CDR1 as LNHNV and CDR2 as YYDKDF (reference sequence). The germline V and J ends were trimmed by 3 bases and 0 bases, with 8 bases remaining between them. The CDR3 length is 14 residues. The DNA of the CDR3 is TGTGCCACCAGCAGGCAAGAAATGAACACTGAAGCTTTCTTT. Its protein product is CATSRQEMNTEAFF.

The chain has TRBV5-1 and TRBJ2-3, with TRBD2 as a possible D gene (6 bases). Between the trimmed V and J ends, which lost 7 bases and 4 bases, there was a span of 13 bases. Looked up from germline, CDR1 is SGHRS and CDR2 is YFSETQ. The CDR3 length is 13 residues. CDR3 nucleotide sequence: TGCGCCAGCGGGACTGACTTTTCAGATACGCAGTATTTT. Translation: CASGTDFSDTQYF.

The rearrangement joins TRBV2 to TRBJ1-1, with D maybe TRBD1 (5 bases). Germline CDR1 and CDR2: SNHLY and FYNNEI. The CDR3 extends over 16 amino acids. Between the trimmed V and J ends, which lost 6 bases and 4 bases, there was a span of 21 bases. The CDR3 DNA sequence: TGTGCCAGCAGGGTAGAAGGGGCTTCCCTGGGCACTGAAGCTTTCTTT. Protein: CASRVEGASLGTEAFF.